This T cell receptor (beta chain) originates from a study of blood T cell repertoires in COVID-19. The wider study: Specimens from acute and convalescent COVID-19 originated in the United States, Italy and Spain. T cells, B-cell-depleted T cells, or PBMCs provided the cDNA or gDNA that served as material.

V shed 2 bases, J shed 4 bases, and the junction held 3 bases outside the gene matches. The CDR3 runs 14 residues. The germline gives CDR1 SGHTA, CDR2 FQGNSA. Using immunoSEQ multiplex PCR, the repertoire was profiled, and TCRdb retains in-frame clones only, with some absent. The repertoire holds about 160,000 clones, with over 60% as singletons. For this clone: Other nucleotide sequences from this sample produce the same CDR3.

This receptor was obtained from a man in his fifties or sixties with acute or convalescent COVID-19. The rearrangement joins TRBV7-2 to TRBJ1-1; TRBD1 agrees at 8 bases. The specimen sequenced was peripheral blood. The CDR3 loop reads CASSLNRGGTEAFF. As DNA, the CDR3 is TGTGCCAGCAGCTTAAACAGGGGGGGCACTGAAGCTTTCTTT.